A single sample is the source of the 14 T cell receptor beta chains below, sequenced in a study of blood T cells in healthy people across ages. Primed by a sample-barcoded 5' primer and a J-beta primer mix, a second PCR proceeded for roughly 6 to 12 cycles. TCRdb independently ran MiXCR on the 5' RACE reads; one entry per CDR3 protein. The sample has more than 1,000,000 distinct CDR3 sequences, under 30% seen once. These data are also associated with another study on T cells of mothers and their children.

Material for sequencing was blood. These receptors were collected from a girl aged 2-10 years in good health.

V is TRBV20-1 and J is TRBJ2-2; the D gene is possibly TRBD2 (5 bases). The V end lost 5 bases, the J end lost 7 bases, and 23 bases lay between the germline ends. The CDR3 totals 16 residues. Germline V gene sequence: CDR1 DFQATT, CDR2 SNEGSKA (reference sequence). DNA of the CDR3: TGCAGTGCTCCTAGACTAACGGGGAGCCCGGGCGGGGAGCTGTTTTTT. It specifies CSAPRLTGSPGGELFF.

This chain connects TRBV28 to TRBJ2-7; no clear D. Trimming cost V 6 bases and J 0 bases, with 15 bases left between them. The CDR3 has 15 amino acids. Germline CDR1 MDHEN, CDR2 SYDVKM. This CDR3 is CASSPPWARSYEQYF. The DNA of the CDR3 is TGTGCCAGCAGCCCCCCGTGGGCCCGCTCCTACGAGCAGTACTTC.

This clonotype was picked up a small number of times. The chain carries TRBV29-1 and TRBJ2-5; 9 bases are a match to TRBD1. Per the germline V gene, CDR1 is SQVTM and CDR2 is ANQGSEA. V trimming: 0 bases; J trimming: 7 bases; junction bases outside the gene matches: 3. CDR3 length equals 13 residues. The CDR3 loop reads CSVEEGTGWTQYF. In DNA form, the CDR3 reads TGCAGCGTTGAAGAAGGGACAGGGTGGACCCAGTACTTC.

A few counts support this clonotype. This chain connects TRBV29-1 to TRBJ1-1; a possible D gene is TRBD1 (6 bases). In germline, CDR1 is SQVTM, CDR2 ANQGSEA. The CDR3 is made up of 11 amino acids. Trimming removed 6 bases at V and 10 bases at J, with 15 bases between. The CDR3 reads CSVRQADRAFF. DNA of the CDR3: TGCAGCGTCCGACAGGCTGACCGAGCTTTCTTT.

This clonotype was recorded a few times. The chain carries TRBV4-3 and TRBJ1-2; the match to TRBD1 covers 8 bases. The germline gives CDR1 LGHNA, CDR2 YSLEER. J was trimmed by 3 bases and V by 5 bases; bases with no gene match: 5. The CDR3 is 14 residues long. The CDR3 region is CASSASDRDYGYTF. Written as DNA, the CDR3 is TGCGCCAGCAGCGCGTCGGACAGGGACTATGGCTACACCTTC.

CDR3 region: CASSPSGGLLHSTDTQYF. CDR3 DNA: TGTGCCAGCAGTCCTAGCGGGGGGCTACTACATAGCACAGATACGCAGTATTTT. V is TRBV7-9 and J is TRBJ2-3, with 11 bases identical to TRBD2. CDR3 length equals 18 residues. Per germline, CDR1 SEHNR and CDR2 FQNEAQ (reference sequence). The ends lost 6 bases at V and 0 bases at J; junction bases unmatched: 11. Using reference TRBV7-9 and TRBJ2-3 for the parts outside the CDR3, the full variable domain is DTGVSQNPRHKITKRGQNVTFRCDPISEHNRLYWYRQTLGQGPEFLTYFQNEAQLEKSRLLSDRFSAERPKGSFSTLEIQRTEQGDSAMYLCASSPSGGLLHSTDTQYFGPGTRLTVL.

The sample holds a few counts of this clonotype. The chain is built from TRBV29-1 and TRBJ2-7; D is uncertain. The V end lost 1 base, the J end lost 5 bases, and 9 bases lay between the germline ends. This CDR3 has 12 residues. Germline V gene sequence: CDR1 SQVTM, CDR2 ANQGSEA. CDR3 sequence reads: CSVEAAGHEQYF. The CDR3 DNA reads TGCAGCGTTGAAGCAGCAGGTCACGAGCAGTACTTC.

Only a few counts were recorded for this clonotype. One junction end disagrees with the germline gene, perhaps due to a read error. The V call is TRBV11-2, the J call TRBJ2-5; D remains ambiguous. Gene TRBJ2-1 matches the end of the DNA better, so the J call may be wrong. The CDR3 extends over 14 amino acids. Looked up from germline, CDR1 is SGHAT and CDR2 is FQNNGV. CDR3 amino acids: CASSLAFSYTEQFF. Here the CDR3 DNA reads TGTGCCAGCAGTTTAGCATTCAGTTATACTGAGCAGTTCTTC.

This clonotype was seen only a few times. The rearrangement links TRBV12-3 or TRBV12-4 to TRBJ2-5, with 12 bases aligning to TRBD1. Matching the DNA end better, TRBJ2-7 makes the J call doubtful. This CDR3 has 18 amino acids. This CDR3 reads CASMRRDRGLQPSYEQYF. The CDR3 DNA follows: TGTGCCAGCATGCGCCGGGACAGGGGGCTCCAGCCGTCCTACGAGCAGTACTTC.

The CDR3 DNA reads as TGTGCCAGCAGTGGCAGCGGGAGGGTCTACAATGAGCAGTTCTTC. It codes for CASSGSGRVYNEQFF. This chain uses TRBV6-2 or TRBV6-3 with TRBJ2-1; 10 bases line up with TRBD2. This CDR3 comprises 15 residues. Germline loops: CDR1 MNHEY, CDR2 SVGEGT. The V gene end was trimmed by 5 bases and the J gene end by 3 bases; junction bases not matched to a gene: 4.

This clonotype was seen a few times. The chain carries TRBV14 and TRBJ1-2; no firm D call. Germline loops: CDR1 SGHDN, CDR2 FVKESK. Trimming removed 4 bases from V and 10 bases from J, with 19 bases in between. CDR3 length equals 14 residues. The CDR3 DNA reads TGTGCCAGCAGCCTTCTTATTCGAACCGGTCTCTACACCTTC. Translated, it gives CASSLLIRTGLYTF.

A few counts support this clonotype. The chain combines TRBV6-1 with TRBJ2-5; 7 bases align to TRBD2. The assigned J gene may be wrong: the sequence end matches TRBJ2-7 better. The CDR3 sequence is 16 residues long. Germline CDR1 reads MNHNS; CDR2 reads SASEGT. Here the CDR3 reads CASSGVMRGIFYEQYF. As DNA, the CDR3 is TGTGCCAGCAGTGGAGTGATGCGGGGGATTTTTTACGAGCAGTACTTC.

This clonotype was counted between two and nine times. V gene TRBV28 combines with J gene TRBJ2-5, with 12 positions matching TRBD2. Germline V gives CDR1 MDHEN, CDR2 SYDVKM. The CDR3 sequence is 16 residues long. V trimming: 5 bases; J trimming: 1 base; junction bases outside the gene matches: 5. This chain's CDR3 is CASSHLAGGTQETQYF. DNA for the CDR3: TGTGCCAGCAGTCATCTAGCGGGGGGGACCCAAGAGACCCAGTACTTC. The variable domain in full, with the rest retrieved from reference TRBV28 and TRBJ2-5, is DVKVTQSSRYLVKRTGEKVFLECVQDMDHENMFWYRQDPGLGLRLIYFSYDVKMKEKGDIPEGYSVSREKKERFSLILESASTNQTSMYLCASSHLAGGTQETQYFGPGTRLLVL.

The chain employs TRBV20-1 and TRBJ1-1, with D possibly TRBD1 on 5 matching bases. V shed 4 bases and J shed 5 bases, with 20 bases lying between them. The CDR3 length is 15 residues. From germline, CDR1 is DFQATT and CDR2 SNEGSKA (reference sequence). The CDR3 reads CSATPPRGSGTEAFF. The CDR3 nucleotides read TGCAGTGCTACGCCCCCAAGGGGCTCAGGGACTGAAGCTTTCTTT.